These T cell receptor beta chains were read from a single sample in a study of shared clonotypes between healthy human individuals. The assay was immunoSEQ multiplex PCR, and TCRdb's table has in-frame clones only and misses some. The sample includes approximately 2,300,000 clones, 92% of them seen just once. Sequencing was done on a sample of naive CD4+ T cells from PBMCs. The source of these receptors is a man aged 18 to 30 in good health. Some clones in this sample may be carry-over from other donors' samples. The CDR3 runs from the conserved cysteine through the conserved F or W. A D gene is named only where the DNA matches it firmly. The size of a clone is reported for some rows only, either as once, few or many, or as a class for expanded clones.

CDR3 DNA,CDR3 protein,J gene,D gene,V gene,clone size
TGTGCCTGGAGGCAGGGCCCGAACACTGAAGCTTTCTTT,CAWRQGPNTEAFF,TRBJ1-1,-,TRBV30,few
TGCAGCGTTGAAGACCAGAGGAAAAGGGAGACCCAGTACTTC,CSVEDQRKRETQYF,TRBJ2-5,-,TRBV29-1,-
TGTGCCAGCAGCCCACAACAGGGGCTGGGCACAGATACGCAGTATTTT,CASSPQQGLGTDTQYF,TRBJ2-3,TRBD1,TRBV7-8,-
TGTGCCAGTAGCCCCGACAGGGGGCCTGAAAAACTGTTTTTT,CASSPDRGPEKLFF,TRBJ1-4,TRBD1,TRBV19,-
TGTGCCAGCAGCCAAGCCGGGACTACCTCCTACGAGCAGTACTTC,CASSQAGTTSYEQYF,TRBJ2-7,TRBD2,TRBV4-2,-
TGTGCCTGGAGTCCCCCGGGACAGGGCTTTCAGCCCCAGCATTTT,CAWSPPGQGFQPQHF,TRBJ1-5,TRBD1,TRBV30,-
TGCAGCGTTGGGGACTTCGGCGAAGCTTTCTTT,CSVGDFGEAFF,TRBJ1-1,-,TRBV29-1,-
TGTGCCAGCAGCGCAATGGTCGGGAATGAAAAACTGTTTTTT,CASSAMVGNEKLFF,TRBJ1-4,-,TRBV7-9,-
TGTGCCAGCAGCTTAGGCCCTAGCACAGATACGCAGTATTTT,CASSLGPSTDTQYF,TRBJ2-3,-,TRBV7-2,-
TGCGCCAGCAGCCTACTGGGACTAGCGGGGAGCGGGGAGCTGTTTTTT,CASSLLGLAGSGELFF,TRBJ2-2,TRBD2,TRBV5-1,-
TGTGCCATCAGTGAGTCGTTCGGGAGACTAGCGAGTCCCTACGAGCAGTACTTC,CAISESFGRLASPYEQYF,TRBJ2-7,TRBD2,TRBV10-3,-
TGCGCCAGCAGCTTGGACGGGCTAGCGGCGGCAGATACGCAGTATTTT,CASSLDGLAAADTQYF,TRBJ2-3,TRBD2,TRBV5-1,-
TGTGCCAGCAGTTCTAGCGGGATACGCACCGGGGAGCTGTTTTTT,CASSSSGIRTGELFF,TRBJ2-2,TRBD2,TRBV28,-
TGTGCCAGCAGTCCCCTAGCGGGCGGCCACTACAATGAGCAGTTCTTC,CASSPLAGGHYNEQFF,TRBJ2-1,TRBD2,TRBV11-2,-
TGTGCCAGCAGCTTACAGGGAAGAATTGAAGCTTTCTTT,CASSLQGRIEAFF,TRBJ1-1,-,TRBV7-9,-
TGTGCCAGCAGTCCCCGGACAGGGACGATTGGTTTTGAGCAGTTCTTC,CASSPRTGTIGFEQFF,TRBJ2-1,TRBD1,TRBV27,-
TGCGCCAGCAGCTTGGGAAGCTACACAGATACGCAGTATTTT,CASSLGSYTDTQYF,TRBJ2-3,-,TRBV5-1,-
TGTGCCAGCAGTGCGACGAGGGATCAGCCCCAGCATTTT,CASSATRDQPQHF,TRBJ1-5,-,TRBV6-4,-